The TCR beta chain under discussion was sequenced for a study of T cells after yellow fever vaccination. Regarding the study as a whole: Peaking on day 5 versus 15, the secondary response was faster but weaker. Reappearance after the booster was observed for most primary-vaccination clones (roughly 97% CD4, roughly 90% CD8). Abundant clonotypes from the bulk population could have been carried over as contaminants into FACS-sorted repertoires.

5'RACE template switching produced TCR cDNA carrying a universal primer site and UMIs. TCRdb called the 5' RACE reads again in MiXCR, with one record for every CDR3 protein. In the table there are about 300,000 distinct CDR3 sequences, approximately 3.9% of which are singletons. V was clipped by 0 bases and J by 8 bases, with 11 bases between them. This CDR3 region has 13 residues. Germline-derived CDR1 and CDR2 are SGHRS and YFSETQ. A word on this clonotype: The antigen is undetermined.

V gene TRBV5-1 combines with J gene TRBJ1-2; D is unclear. The sample consisted of PBMCs, taken 5 days after the yellow fever booster vaccination. This clonotype originated in a man aged 18 to 35 who received the YFV17D yellow fever vaccine. CDR3 DNA sequence: TGCGCCAGCAGCTTGGAATGGGTGAGGGGCTACACCTTC. Its protein is CASSLEWVRGYTF.